The next 20 T cell receptor beta chains were all read from a single sample in a study of pediatric ulcerative colitis (dated by TCRdb to about 2019). During colonoscopy, one to two pinch biopsies were obtained from the rectum for research purposes. The library was generated by the immunoSEQ multiplex PCR assay. TCRdb limited this immuneACCESS table to in-frame rearrangements with V and J called. A share of clones is missing; checked studies link under half to unresolved V genes, and the rest is unexplained. Across this sample there are some 43,000 clones, with more than 60% seen only once. Jointly, the top ten make up less than 4.5% of the sample. Sequencing used gut tissue. These receptor sequences come from a girl under 18 with moderate ulcerative colitis.

A single count supports this clone. The chain links TRBV19 to TRBJ1-1; weak D call: TRBD1 (6 bases). The CDR3 has 12 residues. Germline CDR1 and CDR2: LNHDA and SQIVND (reference sequence). This chain's CDR3 is CATTGLNTEAFF. CDR3 coding DNA: TGTGCGACGACAGGACTGAACACTGAAGCTTTCTTT.

This clone is a singleton in its sample. This chain links TRBV11-2 with TRBJ2-3, with 10 bases aligning to TRBD2. The junction had 0 bases not matched to a gene; V was cut back by 3 bases and J by 0 bases. The CDR3 contains 15 residues. CDR1 is SGHAT, CDR2 FQNNGV, per germline. As DNA, the CDR3 is TGTGCCAGCAGCTTTAGCGGGGGGAGCACAGATACGCAGTATTTT. Translated, it gives CASSFSGGSTDTQYF.

The gene calls are TRBV5-1 and TRBJ2-1, with D perhaps TRBD2 (6 bases). The germline V and J ends were trimmed by 2 bases and 4 bases, with 16 bases remaining between them. Germline CDR1 and CDR2: SGHRS and YFSETQ. The CDR3 covers 16 residues. The CDR3, as DNA: TGCGCCAGCAGCTTAGGGCCCGCGGGACCTTACAATGAGCAGTTCTTC. Encoded protein: CASSLGPAGPYNEQFF.

The chain couples TRBV5-6 to TRBJ2-1; D remains unclear. This CDR3 spans 11 amino acids. CDR1 SGHDT and CDR2 YYEEEE come from the germline V gene. The ends were cut back, 0 bases at V and 16 bases at J, with 11 bases in the middle. CDR3 bases: TGTGCCAGCAGCTTGGATTCGGGCCCTTTCTTC. The encoded protein is CASSLDSGPFF.

The count of this clone is one. The rearrangement uses TRBV6-6 and TRBJ2-5, with 11 bases lining up with TRBD2. The V gene's germline CDR1 is MNHNY and CDR2 SVGAGI (reference sequence). The CDR3 totals 15 residues. J lost 5 bases, V lost 6 bases, and 8 bases had no gene match. CDR3 nucleotides: TGTGCCAGCAGAAATAGCGGGGGGGGATCGGAGACCCAGTACTTC. This codes for CASRNSGGGSETQYF.

This chain joins TRBV27 and TRBJ1-2, with no clear D. Germline V gives CDR1 MNHEY, CDR2 SMNVEV (reference sequence). V lost 7 bases and J lost 4, with 16 bases in between. The CDR3 length is 14 residues. The CDR3 loop reads CASNPNGRGYGYTF. The CDR3 DNA reads TGTGCCAGCAACCCAAACGGGAGAGGCTATGGCTACACCTTC.

This chain joins TRBV6-1 and TRBJ2-3, with D possibly TRBD1 on 5 matching bases. CDR1 is MNHNS and CDR2 is SASEGT in the germline V gene. V lost 7 bases and J lost 1, with 12 bases in between. The CDR3 contains 14 residues. The CDR3 nucleotides are TGTGCCAGCAAGGATCTAGGGGGCACAGATACGCAGTATTTT. This gives the protein CASKDLGGTDTQYF.

The chain employs TRBV7-2 and TRBJ1-3; D unresolved. Trimming removed 3 bases at V and 0 bases at J, with 9 bases between. The CDR3 spans 15 residues. Germline lookup yields CDR1 SGHTA and CDR2 FQGNSA. CDR3: CASSFQADSGNTIYF. In nucleotides, the CDR3 is TGTGCCAGCAGCTTCCAGGCGGACTCTGGAAACACCATATATTTT.

J is TRBJ1-2 and V is TRBV20-1; D is unclear. The CDR3 loop spans 11 amino acids. Trimming took off 6 bases at V and 5 bases at J, with 10 bases between the two ends. Germline assignment: CDR1 DFQATT and CDR2 SNEGSKA (reference sequence). Here the CDR3 DNA reads TGCAGTGCCTCCTCGAGGTATGGCTACACCTTC. The encoded protein is CSASSRYGYTF.

V and J are TRBV7-6 and TRBJ2-5; the match to TRBD2 covers 10 bases. V gave up 1 base and J gave up 4 bases; unmatched junction bases: 3. The CDR3 has 15 amino acids. The germline V gene encodes CDR1 SGHVS and CDR2 FNYEAQ. For the CDR3, the DNA is TGTGCCAGCAGCTTAGGGAGCGGGGGGGCAGAGACCCAGTACTTC. This codes for CASSLGSGGAETQYF.

V usage is TRBV19 and J usage is TRBJ2-2; 15 bases map to TRBD2. Per the germline V gene, CDR1 is LNHDA and CDR2 is SQIVND (reference sequence). V lost 6 bases and J lost 2; bases outside the gene matches: 4. The CDR3 covers 17 residues. CDR3 region: CASRKGLAGGNTGELFF. Written as DNA, the CDR3 is TGTGCCAGTAGGAAGGGACTAGCGGGAGGAAACACCGGGGAGCTGTTTTTT.

This clone turned up a few times. The chain carries TRBV14 and TRBJ2-7; the match to TRBD1 covers 12 bases. The CDR3 has 15 amino acids. CDR1 and CDR2 from the germline V gene are SGHDN and FVKESK. V was clipped by 2 bases and J by 6 bases; unmatched bases: 5. The CDR3 region has the DNA TGTGCCAGCAGCCAAACAGGGACAGGGGGCCGCGAGCAGTACTTC. This codes for CASSQTGTGGREQYF.

CDR3 bases: TGTGCCAGTTCGGGACAGGTCAATGAGCAGTTCTTC. The encoded protein is CASSGQVNEQFF. The genes are TRBV6-6 and TRBJ2-1, with TRBD1 matching 8 bases. The germline V gene has CDR1 MNHNY and CDR2 SVGAGI (reference sequence). The CDR3 spans 12 residues. The ends lost 9 bases at V and 6 bases at J; junction bases unmatched: 4.

This clone was observed once. The chain has TRBV7-2 and TRBJ2-5; the D is unclear. The V end lost 5 bases, the J end lost 6 bases, and 13 bases lay between the germline ends. The germline V gene has CDR1 SGHTA and CDR2 FQGNSA. CDR3 length equals 13 residues. Written as DNA, the CDR3 is TGTGCCAGCAGCACAAGACCAGTGCAGACCCAGTACTTC. Encoded protein: CASSTRPVQTQYF.

This clone showed up just a few times. The V call is TRBV6-5, the J call TRBJ1-2, with D possibly being TRBD1 (5 bases). Trimming removed 5 bases at V and 2 bases at J, with 12 bases between. Germline V gene data show CDR1 as MNHEY and CDR2 as SVGAGI. The CDR3 is 14 amino acids. The CDR3 loop reads CASSPGGANYGYTF. CDR3 coding DNA: TGTGCCAGCAGTCCCGGTGGGGCCAACTATGGCTACACCTTC.

V usage is TRBV6-5 and J usage is TRBJ2-3, with 7 bases that match TRBD1. Germline-derived CDR1 and CDR2 are MNHEY and SVGAGI. The length of the CDR3 is 14 residues. Unmatched junction bases numbered 8, after V lost 6 bases and J lost 5 bases. The CDR3 reads CASRQGSIRDTQYF. The CDR3 bases are TGTGCCAGCAGACAGGGGTCAATACGAGATACGCAGTATTTT.

The chain links TRBV18 to TRBJ2-7; D gene uncertain. This CDR3 region has 11 residues. Germline values: CDR1 KGHSH, CDR2 LQKENI. The V gene lost 4 bases and the J gene lost 3 bases, with 4 bases spanning the gap. CDR3: CASSQGYEQYF. CDR3 nucleotide sequence: TGTGCCAGCTCACAGGGCTACGAGCAGTACTTC.

This chain uses TRBV7-9 with TRBJ2-4; D not certain. The CDR3 runs to 14 residues. Germline V lookup: CDR1 SEHNR, CDR2 FQNEAQ (reference sequence). V shed 5 bases and J shed 4 bases, with 12 bases lying between them. CDR3 bases: TGTGCCAGCAGCCCCGGCAGGAGTAAAAACATTCAGTACTTC. It encodes CASSPGRSKNIQYF.

The chain couples TRBV5-8 to TRBJ1-2, with no clear D. The CDR3 runs to 12 residues. Between the trimmed V and J ends, which lost 1 base and 8 bases, there was a span of 9 bases. Per the germline V gene, CDR1 is SGHTS and CDR2 is YDEGEE. The CDR3 coding sequence is TGTGCCAGCAGCTTGATCTCGGGGGGCTACACCTTC. Protein: CASSLISGGYTF.

The CDR3: CASRKGGVETQYF. The CDR3 bases are TGTGCCAGCAGGAAAGGGGGGGTCGAGACCCAGTACTTC. The chain links TRBV28 to TRBJ2-5; tentatively, D is TRBD2 (7 bases). This CDR3 region has 13 residues. Germline V gene lookup returns CDR1 MDHEN and CDR2 SYDVKM. V was shortened by 6 bases and J by 5 bases, with 13 bases between the two germline ends.